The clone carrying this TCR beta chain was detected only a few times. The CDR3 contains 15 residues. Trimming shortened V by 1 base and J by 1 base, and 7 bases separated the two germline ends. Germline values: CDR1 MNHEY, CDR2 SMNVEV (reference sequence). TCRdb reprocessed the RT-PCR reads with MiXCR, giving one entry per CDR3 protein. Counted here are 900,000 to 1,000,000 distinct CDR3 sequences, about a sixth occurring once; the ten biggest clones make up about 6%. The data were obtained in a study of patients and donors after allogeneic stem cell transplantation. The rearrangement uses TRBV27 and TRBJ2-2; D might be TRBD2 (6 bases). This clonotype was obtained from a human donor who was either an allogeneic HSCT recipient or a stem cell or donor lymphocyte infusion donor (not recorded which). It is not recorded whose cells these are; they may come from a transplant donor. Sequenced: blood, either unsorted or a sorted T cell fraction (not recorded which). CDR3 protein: CASSLFGRNTGELFF. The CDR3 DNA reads TGTGCCAGCAGTTTATTCGGGAGGAACACCGGGGAGCTGTTTTTT.